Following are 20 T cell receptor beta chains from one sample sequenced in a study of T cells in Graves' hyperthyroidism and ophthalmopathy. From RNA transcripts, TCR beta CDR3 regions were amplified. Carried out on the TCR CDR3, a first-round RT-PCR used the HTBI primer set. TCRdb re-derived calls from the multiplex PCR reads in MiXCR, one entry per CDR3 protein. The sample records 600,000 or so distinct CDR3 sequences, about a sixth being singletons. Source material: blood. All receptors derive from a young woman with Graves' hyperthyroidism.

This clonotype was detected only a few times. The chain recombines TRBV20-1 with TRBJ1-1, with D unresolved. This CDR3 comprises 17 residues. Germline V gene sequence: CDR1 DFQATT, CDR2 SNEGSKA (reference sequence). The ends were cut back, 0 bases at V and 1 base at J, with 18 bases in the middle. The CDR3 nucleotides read TGCAGTGCTAGAGATTTAGTATCTGGTCCCCCGAACACTGAAGCTTTCTTT. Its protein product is CSARDLVSGPPNTEAFF.

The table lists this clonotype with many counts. CDR3 region: CSASDSGQVTDTQYF. The CDR3 bases are TGCAGTGCTTCGGACTCGGGACAGGTCACAGATACGCAGTATTTT. The V gene is TRBV20-1, the J gene TRBJ2-3; 8 bases map to TRBD1. Trimming at V came to 5 bases and at J to 2 bases, leaving 9 bases not matched to a gene. The length of the CDR3 is 15 residues. Germline V CDR1 and CDR2: DFQATT, SNEGSKA (reference sequence).

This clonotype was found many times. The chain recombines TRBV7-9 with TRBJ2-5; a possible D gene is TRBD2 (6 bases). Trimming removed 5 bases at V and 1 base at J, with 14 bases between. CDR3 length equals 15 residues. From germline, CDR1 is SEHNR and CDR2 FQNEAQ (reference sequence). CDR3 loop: CASSLLVGGQETQYF. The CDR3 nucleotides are TGTGCCAGCAGCCTACTAGTGGGGGGCCAAGAGACCCAGTACTTC.

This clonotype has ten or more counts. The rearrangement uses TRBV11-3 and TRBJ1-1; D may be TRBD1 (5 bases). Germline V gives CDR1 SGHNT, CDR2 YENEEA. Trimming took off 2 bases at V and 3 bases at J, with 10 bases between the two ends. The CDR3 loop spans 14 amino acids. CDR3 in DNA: TGTGCCAGCAGCTTAAGGCAGGGATACACTGAAGCTTTCTTT. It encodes CASSLRQGYTEAFF.

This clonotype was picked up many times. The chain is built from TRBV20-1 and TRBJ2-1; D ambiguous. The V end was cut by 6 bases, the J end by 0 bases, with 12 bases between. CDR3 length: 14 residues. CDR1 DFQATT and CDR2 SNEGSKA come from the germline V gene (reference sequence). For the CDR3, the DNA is TGCAGTGCGAGACTCCTCGGCTCCTACAATGAGCAGTTCTTC. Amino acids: CSARLLGSYNEQFF.

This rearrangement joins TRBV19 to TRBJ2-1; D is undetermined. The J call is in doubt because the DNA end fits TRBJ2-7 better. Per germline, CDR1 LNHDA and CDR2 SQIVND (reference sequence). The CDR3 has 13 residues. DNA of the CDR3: TGTGCCAGTAGTAGGGCGGACTCCTACGAGCAGTACTTC. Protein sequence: CASSRADSYEQYF.

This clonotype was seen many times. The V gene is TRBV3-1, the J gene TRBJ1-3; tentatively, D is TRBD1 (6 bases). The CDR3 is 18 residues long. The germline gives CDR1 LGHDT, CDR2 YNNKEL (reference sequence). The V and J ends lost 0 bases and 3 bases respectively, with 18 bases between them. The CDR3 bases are TGTGCCAGCAGCCAAGATCCGCTCTCCGGGACACATGGAAACACCATATATTTT. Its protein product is CASSQDPLSGTHGNTIYF.

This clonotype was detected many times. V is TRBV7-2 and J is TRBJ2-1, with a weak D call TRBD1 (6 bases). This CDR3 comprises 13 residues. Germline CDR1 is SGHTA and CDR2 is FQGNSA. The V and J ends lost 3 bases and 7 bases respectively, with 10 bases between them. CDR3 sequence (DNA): TGTGCCAGCAGCTTCGGACAGAGAAATGAGCAGTTCTTC. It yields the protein CASSFGQRNEQFF.

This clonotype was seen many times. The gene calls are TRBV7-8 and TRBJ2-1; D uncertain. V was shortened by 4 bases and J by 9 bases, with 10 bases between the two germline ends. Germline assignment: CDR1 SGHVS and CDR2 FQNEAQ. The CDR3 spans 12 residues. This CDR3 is CASSWMKVEQFF. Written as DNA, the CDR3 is TGTGCCAGCAGCTGGATGAAAGTTGAGCAGTTCTTC.

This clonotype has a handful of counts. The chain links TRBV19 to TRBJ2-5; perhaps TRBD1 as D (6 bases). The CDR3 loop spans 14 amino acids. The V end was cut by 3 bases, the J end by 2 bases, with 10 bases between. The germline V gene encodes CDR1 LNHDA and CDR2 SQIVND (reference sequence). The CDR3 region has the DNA TGTGCCAGTAGTATTTGGCAGGGGCAAGAGACCCAGTACTTC. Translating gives CASSIWQGQETQYF.

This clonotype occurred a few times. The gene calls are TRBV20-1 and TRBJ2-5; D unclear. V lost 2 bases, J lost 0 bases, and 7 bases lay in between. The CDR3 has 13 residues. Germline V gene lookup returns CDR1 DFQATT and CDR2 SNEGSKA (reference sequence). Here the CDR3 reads CSARRLDQETQYF. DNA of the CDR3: TGCAGTGCTAGAAGACTCGACCAAGAGACCCAGTACTTC.

The CDR3 coding sequence is TGTGCCAGCAGTTTATATGCCACGATAGGGGATTCAAAGGAAAAACTGTTTTTT. Translating it yields CASSLYATIGDSKEKLFF. This chain connects TRBV27 to TRBJ1-4; D possibly corresponds to TRBD1 (5 bases). The CDR3 length is 18 residues. Trimming left V 1 base short and J 8 bases short, with 23 bases between. Germline values: CDR1 MNHEY, CDR2 SMNVEV (reference sequence).

CDR3 sequence reads: CASSSWDRGLGYTF. In DNA, the CDR3 is TGTGCCAGCAGCTCCTGGGACAGGGGGCTTGGCTACACCTTC. The rearrangement uses TRBV5-4 and TRBJ1-2, with 12 nucleotides matching TRBD1. The germline V gene encodes CDR1 SGHNT and CDR2 YYREEE (reference sequence). CDR3 length equals 14 residues. The ends lost 3 bases at V and 7 bases at J; junction bases unmatched: 4.

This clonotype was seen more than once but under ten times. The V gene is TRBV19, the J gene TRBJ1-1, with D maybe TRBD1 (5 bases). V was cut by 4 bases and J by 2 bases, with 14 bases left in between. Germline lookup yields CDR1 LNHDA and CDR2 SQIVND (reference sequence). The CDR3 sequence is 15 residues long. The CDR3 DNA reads TGTGCCAGTAGTAGAGGAGACAGTGCAAACACTGAAGCTTTCTTT. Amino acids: CASSRGDSANTEAFF.

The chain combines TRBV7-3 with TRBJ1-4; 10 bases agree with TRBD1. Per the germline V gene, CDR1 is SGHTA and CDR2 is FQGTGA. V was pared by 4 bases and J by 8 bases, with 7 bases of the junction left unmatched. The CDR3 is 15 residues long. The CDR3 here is CASSSSGTGAEKLFF. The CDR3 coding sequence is TGTGCCAGCAGCTCGTCCGGGACAGGGGCAGAAAAACTGTTTTTT.

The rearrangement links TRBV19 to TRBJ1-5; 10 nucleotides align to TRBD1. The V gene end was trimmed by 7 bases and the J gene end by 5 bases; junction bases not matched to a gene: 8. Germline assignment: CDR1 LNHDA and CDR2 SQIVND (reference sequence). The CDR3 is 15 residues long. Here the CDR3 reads CASTPLTGGYQPQHF. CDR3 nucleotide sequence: TGTGCCAGTACTCCATTGACAGGGGGCTATCAGCCCCAGCATTTT. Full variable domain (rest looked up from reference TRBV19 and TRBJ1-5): DGGITQSPKYLFRKEGQNVTLSCEQNLNHDAMYWYRQDPGQGLRLIYYSQIVNDFQKGDIAEGYSVSREKKESFPLTVTSAQKNPTAFYLCASTPLTGGYQPQHFGDGTRLSIL.

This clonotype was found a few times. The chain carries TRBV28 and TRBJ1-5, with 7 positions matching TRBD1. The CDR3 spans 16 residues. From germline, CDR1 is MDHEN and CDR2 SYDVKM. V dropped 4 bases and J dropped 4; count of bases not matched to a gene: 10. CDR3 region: CASSSAPRGLNQPQHF. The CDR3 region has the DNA TGTGCCAGCAGTTCCGCCCCTAGGGGGCTAAATCAGCCCCAGCATTTT.

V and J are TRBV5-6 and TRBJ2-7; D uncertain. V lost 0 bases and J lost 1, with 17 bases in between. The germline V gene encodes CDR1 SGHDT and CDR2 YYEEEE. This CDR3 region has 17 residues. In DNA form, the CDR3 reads TGTGCCAGCAGCTTGGAAGGAAGACAACCCCTTTCCTACGAGCAGTACTTC. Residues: CASSLEGRQPLSYEQYF.

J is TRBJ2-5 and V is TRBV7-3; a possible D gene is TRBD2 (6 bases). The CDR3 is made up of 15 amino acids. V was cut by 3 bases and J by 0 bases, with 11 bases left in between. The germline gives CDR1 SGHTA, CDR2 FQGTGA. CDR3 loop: CASSFDSGNQETQYF. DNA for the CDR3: TGTGCCAGCAGCTTCGATAGCGGCAACCAAGAGACCCAGTACTTC.

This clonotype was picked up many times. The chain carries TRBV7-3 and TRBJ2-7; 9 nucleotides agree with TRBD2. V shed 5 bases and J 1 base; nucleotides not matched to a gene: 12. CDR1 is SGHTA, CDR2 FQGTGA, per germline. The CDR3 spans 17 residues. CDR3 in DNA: TGTGCCAGCAGCCAGAAGACTAGCGGCCGGACGTCCTACGAGCAGTACTTC. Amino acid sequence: CASSQKTSGRTSYEQYF.